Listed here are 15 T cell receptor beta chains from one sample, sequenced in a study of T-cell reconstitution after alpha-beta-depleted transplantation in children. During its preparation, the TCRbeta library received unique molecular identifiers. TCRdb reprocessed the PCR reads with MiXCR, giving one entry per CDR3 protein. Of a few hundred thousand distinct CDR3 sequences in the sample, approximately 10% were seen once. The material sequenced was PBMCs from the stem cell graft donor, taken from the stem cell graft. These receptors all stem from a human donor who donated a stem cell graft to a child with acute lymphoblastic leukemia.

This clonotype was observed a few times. Written as DNA, the CDR3 is TGTGCCAGCAGGTGGGGAAGCACAGATACGCAGTATTTT. It yields the protein CASRWGSTDTQYF. The V gene is TRBV28, the J gene TRBJ2-3; the D is unclear. Per the germline V gene, CDR1 is MDHEN and CDR2 is SYDVKM. There are 13 residues in the CDR3. Trimming stripped 6 bases from V and 0 bases from J, with 7 bases between.

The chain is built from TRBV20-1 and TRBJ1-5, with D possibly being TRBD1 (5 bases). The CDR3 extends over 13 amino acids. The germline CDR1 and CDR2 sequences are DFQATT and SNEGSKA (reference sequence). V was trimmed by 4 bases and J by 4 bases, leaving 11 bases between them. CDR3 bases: TGCAGTGCTACGTCCGGGGCTAATCAGCCCCAGCATTTT. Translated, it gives CSATSGANQPQHF.

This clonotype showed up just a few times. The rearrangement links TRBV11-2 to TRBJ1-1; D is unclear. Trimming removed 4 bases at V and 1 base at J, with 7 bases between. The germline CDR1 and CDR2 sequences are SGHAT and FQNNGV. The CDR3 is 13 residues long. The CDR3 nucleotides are TGTGCCAGCAGCTCCTCAACGAACACTGAAGCTTTCTTT. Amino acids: CASSSSTNTEAFF.

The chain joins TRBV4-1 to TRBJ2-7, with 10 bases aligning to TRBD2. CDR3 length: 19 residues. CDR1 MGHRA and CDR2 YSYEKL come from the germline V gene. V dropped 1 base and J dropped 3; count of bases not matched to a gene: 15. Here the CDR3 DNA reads TGCGCCAGCAGCCAAGTCGGATTAGCGGGAGGCCGCGGTCTCTACGAGCAGTACTTC. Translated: CASSQVGLAGGRGLYEQYF.

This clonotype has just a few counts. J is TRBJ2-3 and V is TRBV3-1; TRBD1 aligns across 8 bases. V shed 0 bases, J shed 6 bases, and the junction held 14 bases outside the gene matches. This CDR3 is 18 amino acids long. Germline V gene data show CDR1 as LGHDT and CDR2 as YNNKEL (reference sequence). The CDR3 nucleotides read TGTGCCAGCAGCCAAGAATCTGACAGGGGCATTAGGTGGGATACGCAGTATTTT. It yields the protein CASSQESDRGIRWDTQYF.

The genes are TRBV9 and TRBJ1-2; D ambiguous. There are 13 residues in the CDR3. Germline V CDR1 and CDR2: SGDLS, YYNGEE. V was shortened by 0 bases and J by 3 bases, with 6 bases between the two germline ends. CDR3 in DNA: TGTGCCAGCAGCGTAGACCAGTACTATGGCTACACCTTC. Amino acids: CASSVDQYYGYTF.

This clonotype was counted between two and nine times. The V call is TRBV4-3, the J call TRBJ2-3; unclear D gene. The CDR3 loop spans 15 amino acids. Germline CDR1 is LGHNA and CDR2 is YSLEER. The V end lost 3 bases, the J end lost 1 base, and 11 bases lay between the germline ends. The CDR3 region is CASSHGAAGTDTQYF. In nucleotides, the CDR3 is TGCGCCAGCAGCCACGGCGCTGCAGGCACAGATACGCAGTATTTT.

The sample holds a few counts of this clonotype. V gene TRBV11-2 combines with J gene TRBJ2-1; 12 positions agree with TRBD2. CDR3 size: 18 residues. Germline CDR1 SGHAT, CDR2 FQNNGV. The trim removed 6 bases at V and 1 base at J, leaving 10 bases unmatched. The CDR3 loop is CASSSRSLAGGSYNEQFF. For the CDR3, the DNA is TGTGCCAGCAGTTCGAGAAGTCTAGCGGGAGGGTCCTACAATGAGCAGTTCTTC.

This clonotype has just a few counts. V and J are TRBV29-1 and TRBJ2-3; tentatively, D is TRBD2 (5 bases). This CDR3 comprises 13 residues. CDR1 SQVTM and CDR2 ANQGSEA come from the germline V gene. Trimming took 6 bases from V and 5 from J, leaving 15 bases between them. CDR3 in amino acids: CSVQPPSGDTQYF. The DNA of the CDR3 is TGCAGCGTCCAACCTCCCAGCGGAGATACGCAGTATTTT.

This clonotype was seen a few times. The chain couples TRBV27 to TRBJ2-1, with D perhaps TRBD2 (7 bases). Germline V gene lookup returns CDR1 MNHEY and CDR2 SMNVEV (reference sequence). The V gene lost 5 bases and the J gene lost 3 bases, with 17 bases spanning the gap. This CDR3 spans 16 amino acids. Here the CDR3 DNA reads TGTGCCAGCAGTAGGGGGGGGGCGGGCCGCTACAATGAGCAGTTCTTC. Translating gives CASSRGGAGRYNEQFF.

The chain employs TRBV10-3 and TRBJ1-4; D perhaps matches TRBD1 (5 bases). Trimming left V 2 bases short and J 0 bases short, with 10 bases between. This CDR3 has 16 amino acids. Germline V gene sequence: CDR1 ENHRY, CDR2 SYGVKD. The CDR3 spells CAISEGLTATNEKLFF. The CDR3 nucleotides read TGTGCCATCAGTGAGGGTCTGACAGCAACTAATGAAAAACTGTTTTTT.

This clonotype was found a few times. CDR3 in DNA: TGTGCCAGCGACCGGGACATACGCACAGATACGCAGTATTTT. This translates into CASDRDIRTDTQYF. The rearrangement uses TRBV5-5 and TRBJ2-3; weak D call: TRBD1 (6 bases). The CDR3 spans 14 residues. V lost 7 bases to trimming and J lost 1 base, with 13 bases between them. CDR1 and CDR2 (germline): SGHKS, YYEKEE (reference sequence).

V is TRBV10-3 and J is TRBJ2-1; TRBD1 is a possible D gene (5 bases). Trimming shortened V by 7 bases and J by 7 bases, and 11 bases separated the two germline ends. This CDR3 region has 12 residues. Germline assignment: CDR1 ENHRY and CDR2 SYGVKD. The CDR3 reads CAITEGANEQFF. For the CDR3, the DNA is TGTGCCATCACCGAAGGGGCGAATGAGCAGTTCTTC.

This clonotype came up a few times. CDR3 sequence: CASSSDPGLAGRAYEQYF. The DNA of the CDR3 is TGTGCCAGCAGCTCAGACCCGGGACTAGCGGGACGGGCCTACGAGCAGTACTTC. The V call is TRBV11-2, the J call TRBJ2-7, with 13 positions matching TRBD2. The germline CDR1 and CDR2 sequences are SGHAT and FQNNGV. The CDR3 is made up of 18 amino acids. The V gene end was trimmed by 4 bases and the J gene end by 2 bases; junction bases not matched to a gene: 11.

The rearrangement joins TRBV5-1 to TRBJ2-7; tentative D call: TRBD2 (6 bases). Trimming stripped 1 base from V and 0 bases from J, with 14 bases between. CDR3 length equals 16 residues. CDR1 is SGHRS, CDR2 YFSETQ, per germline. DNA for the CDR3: TGCGCCAGCAGCTTGAACCCGGGACTGAGCTCCTACGAGCAGTACTTC. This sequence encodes CASSLNPGLSSYEQYF. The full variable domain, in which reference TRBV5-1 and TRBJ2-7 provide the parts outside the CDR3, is KAGVTQTPRYLIKTRGQQVTLSCSPISGHRSVSWYQQTPGQGLQFLFEYFSETQRNKGNFPGRFSGRQFSNSRSEMNVSTLELGDSALYLCASSLNPGLSSYEQYFGPGTRLTVT.